This T cell receptor (beta chain) stems from a study of T cell responses to AZD1222 COVID-19 vaccine. Study-level findings and limits: Regions left unmutated in variants are reportedly the target of nearly half of spike-specific TCRs.

Germline V gene sequence: CDR1 LNHDA, CDR2 SQIVND (reference sequence). Trimming cost V 0 bases and J 7 bases, with 12 bases left between them. The CDR3 sequence is 14 residues long. Notes on this clone: Its antigen remains unknown.

The repertoire was sequenced with immunoSEQ multiplex PCR; TCRdb's copy has only in-frame clones and lacks some. The sample carries more than 70,000 clones, 70% to 90% recorded once. The sequenced sample was peripheral blood, obtained on day 0 of AZD1222 vaccination. This TCR came from an adult in good health. The gene calls are TRBV19 and TRBJ1-2; D gene unclear. The CDR3 sequence is CASSIDKRAPGYTF. In DNA form, the CDR3 reads TGTGCCAGTAGTATAGATAAGAGGGCGCCTGGCTACACCTTC.